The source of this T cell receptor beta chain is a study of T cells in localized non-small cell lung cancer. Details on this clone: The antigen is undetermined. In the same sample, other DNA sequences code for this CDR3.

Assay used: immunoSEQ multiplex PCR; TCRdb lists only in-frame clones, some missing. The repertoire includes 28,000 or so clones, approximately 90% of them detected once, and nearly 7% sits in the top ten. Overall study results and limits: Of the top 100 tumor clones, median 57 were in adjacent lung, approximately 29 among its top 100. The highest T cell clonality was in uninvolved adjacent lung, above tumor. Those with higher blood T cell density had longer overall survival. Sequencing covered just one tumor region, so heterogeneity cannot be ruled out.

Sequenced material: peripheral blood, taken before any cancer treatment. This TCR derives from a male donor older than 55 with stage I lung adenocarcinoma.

CDR3 sequence: CASSSQGTDTQYF. The CDR3 DNA is TGTGCCAGCAGTTCACAAGGCACAGATACGCAGTATTTT. The V and J genes are TRBV7-7 and TRBJ2-3, with D uncertain. The germline CDR1 and CDR2 sequences are SSHAT and FNYEAQ (reference sequence). With 6 bases removed from V and 1 base from J, the gap between germline ends came to 8 bases. This CDR3 comprises 13 residues.